This TCR beta chain was obtained from a study of CD8+CD57+ T cells in acquired aplastic anemia. Looking at the study overall: The sorted CD4+ and CD8+ cells yielded an average roughly 3 ug of DNA. Healthy donors gave around 9.9 million reads on average for CD4+ cells. General observations from the study: Patients versus controls showed no significant CD8+ Simpson's diversity difference. Patients shared just under 30 CD8+ CDR3 sequences with controls.

V dropped 5 bases and J dropped 4; count of bases not matched to a gene: 16. This CDR3 is 17 amino acids long. CDR1 is SQVTM, CDR2 ANQGSEA, per germline. Genomic DNA constituted the template upon which TCR beta VDJ and CDR3 profiling was performed. One entry per CDR3 protein, called by TCRdb with MiXCR from the reads. The sample has over 100,000 distinct CDR3 sequences; 40% to 45% are singletons. Points on this clonotype: The antigen is not known.

The specimen was sorted CD4+, CD8+, or CD8+CD57+ T cells (not recorded which) from PBMCs. The rearrangement links TRBV29-1 to TRBJ2-7; 11 bases match TRBD2. The clonotype was recovered from a human donor in good health, serving as a control. As DNA, the CDR3 is TGCAGCGTTACCGGGACTAGCGGACCATACGGGCCTTACGAGCAGTACTTC. Protein sequence: CSVTGTSGPYGPYEQYF.